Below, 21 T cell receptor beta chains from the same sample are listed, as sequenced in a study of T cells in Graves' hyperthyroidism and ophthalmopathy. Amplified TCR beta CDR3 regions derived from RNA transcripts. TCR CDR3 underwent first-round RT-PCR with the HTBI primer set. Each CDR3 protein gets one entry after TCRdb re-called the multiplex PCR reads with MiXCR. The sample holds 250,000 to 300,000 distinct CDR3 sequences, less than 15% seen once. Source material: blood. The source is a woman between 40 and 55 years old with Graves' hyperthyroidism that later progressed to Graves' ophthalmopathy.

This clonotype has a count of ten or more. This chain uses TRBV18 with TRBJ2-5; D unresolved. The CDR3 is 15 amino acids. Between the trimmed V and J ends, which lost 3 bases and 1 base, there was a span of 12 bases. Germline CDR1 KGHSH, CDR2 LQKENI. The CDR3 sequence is CASSPRTNFQETQYF. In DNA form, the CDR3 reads TGTGCCAGCTCACCGCGAACAAATTTCCAAGAGACCCAGTACTTC.

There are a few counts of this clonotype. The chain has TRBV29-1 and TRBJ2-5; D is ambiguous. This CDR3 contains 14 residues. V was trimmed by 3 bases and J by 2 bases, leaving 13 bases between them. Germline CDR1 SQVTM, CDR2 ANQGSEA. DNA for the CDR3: TGCAGCGTTGATAAGCCCCGCGGTCAAGAGACCCAGTACTTC. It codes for CSVDKPRGQETQYF. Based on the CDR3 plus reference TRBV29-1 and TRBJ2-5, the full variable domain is SAVISQKPSRDICQRGTSLTIQCQVDSQVTMMFWYRQQPGQSLTLIATANQGSEATYESGFVIDKFPISRPNLTFSTLTVSNMSPEDSSIYLCSVDKPRGQETQYFGPGTRLLVL.

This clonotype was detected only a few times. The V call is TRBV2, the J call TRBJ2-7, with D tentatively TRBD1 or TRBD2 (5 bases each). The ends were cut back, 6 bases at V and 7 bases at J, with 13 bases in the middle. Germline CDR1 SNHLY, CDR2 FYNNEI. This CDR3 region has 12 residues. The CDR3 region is CASSGAAGEQYF. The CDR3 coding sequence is TGTGCCAGCAGCGGGGCCGCTGGGGAGCAGTACTTC.

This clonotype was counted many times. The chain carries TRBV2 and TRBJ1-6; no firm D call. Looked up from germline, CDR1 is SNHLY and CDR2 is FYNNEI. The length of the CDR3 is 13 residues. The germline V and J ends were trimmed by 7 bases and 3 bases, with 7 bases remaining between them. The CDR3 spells CASTLSYNSPLHF. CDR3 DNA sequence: TGTGCCAGCACCCTTAGCTATAATTCACCCCTCCACTTT.

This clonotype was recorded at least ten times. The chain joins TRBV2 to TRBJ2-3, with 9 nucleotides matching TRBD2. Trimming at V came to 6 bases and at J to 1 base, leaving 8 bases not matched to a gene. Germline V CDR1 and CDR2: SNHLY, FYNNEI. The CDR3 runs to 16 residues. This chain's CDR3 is CASRPRTSVRTDTQYF. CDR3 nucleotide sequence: TGTGCCAGCAGACCTCGGACTAGCGTACGCACAGATACGCAGTATTTT.

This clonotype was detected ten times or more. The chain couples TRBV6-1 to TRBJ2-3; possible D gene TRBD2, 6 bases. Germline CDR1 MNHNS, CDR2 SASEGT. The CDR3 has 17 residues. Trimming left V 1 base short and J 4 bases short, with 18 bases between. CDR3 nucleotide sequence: TGTGCCAGCAGTGAAGAGTTGATCGGCGGGATCGCAGATACGCAGTATTTT. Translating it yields CASSEELIGGIADTQYF.

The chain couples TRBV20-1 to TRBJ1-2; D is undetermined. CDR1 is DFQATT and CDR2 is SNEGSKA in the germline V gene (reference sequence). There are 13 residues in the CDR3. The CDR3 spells CRARLPTFDGYTF. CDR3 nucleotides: TGCAGGGCGCGGCTTCCGACCTTCGATGGCTACACCTTC.

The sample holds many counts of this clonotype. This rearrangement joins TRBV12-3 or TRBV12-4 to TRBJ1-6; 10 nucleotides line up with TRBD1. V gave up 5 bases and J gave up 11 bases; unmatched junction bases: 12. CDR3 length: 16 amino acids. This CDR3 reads CASSTWTGGWKTPLHF. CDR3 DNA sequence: TGTGCCAGCAGTACATGGACAGGGGGATGGAAGACACCCCTCCACTTT.

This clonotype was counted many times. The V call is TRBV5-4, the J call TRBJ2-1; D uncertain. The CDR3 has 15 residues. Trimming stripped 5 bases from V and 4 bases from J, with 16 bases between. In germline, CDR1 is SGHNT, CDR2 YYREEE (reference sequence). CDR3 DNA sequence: TGTGCCAGCAGGTCGCTTTGGACGGATTACAATGAGCAGTTCTTC. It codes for CASRSLWTDYNEQFF.

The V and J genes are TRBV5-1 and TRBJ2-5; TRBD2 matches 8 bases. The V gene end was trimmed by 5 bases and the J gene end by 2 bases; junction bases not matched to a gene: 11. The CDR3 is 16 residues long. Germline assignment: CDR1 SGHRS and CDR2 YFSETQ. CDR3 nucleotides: TGCGCCAGCAGTTTTGGGGCTAGCGGGTCTCAAGAGACCCAGTACTTC. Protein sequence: CASSFGASGSQETQYF.

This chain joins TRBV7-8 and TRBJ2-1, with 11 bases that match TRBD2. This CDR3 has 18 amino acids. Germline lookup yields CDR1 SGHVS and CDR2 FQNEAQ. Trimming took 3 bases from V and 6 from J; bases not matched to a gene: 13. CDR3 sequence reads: CASSLLAGGIVGFNEQFF. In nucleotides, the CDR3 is TGTGCCAGCAGCTTGCTAGCGGGAGGAATAGTTGGTTTCAATGAGCAGTTCTTC.

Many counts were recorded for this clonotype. CDR3 amino acids: CASSANRGGTEAFF. CDR3 bases: TGTGCCAGCAGTGCTAACAGGGGAGGTACTGAAGCTTTCTTT. This rearrangement joins TRBV28 to TRBJ1-1; 7 nucleotides match TRBD1. This CDR3 comprises 14 residues. V lost 5 bases, J lost 5 bases, and 8 bases stayed unmatched. The germline V gene encodes CDR1 MDHEN and CDR2 SYDVKM.

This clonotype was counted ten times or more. The DNA of the CDR3 is TGTGCCAGCAGTGCAGAGGAAGCGGGGGTTTGGAATGAGCAGTTCTTC. It is translated as CASSAEEAGVWNEQFF. This chain uses TRBV2 with TRBJ2-1; 8 bases agree with TRBD2. The CDR3 totals 16 residues. Germline V lookup: CDR1 SNHLY, CDR2 FYNNEI. V shed 4 bases, J shed 7 bases, and the junction held 12 bases outside the gene matches.

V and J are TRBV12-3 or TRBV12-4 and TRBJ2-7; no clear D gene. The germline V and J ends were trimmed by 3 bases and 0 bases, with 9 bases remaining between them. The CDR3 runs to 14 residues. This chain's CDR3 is CASSFWVSSYEQYF. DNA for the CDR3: TGTGCCAGCAGTTTTTGGGTAAGCTCCTACGAGCAGTACTTC.

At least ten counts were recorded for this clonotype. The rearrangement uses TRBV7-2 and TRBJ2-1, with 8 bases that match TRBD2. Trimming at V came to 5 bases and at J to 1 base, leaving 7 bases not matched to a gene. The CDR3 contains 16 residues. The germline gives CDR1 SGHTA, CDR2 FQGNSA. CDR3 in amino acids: CASSPQAGVSYNEQFF. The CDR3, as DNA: TGTGCCAGCAGCCCCCAAGCGGGAGTTTCCTACAATGAGCAGTTCTTC. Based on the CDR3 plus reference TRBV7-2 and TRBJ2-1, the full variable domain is GAGVSQSPSNKVTEKGKDVELRCDPISGHTALYWYRQSLGQGLEFLIYFQGNSAPDKSGLPSDRFSAERTGGSVSTLTIQRTQQEDSAVYLCASSPQAGVSYNEQFFGPGTRLTVL.

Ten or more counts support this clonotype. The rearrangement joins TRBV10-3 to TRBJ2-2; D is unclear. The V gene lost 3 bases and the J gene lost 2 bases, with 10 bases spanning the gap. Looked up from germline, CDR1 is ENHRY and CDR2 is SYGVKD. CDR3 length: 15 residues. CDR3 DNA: TGTGCCATCAGTGAAAGACTCCCAAACACCGGGGAGCTGTTTTTT. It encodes CAISERLPNTGELFF.

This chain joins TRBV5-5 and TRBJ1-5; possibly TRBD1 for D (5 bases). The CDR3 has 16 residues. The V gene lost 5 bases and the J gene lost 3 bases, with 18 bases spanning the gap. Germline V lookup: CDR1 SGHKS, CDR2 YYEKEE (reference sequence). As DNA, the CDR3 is TGTGCCAGCAGTCGGGGACCCACTGACCACAATCAGCCCCAGCATTTT. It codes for CASSRGPTDHNQPQHF. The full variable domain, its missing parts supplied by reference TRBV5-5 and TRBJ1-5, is DAGVTQSPTHLIKTRGQQVTLRCSPISGHKSVSWYQQVLGQGPQFIFQYYEKEERGRGNFPDRFSARQFPNYSSELNVNALLLGDSALYLCASSRGPTDHNQPQHFGDGTRLSIL.

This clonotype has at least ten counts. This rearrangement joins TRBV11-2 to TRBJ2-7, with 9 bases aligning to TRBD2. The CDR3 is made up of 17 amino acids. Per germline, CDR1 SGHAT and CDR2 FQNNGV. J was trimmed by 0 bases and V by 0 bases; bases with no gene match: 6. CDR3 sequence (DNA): TGTGCCAGCAGCTTAGACCGACTAGCGGCCCCCTCCTACGAGCAGTACTTC. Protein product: CASSLDRLAAPSYEQYF.

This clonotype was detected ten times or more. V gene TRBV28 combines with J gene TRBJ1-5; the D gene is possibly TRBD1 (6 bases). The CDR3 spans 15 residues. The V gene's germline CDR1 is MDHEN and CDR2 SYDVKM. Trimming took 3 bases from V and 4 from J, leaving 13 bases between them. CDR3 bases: TGTGCCAGCAGTTTCCCAGGGGCAAGGAATCAGCCCCAGCATTTT. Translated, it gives CASSFPGARNQPQHF.

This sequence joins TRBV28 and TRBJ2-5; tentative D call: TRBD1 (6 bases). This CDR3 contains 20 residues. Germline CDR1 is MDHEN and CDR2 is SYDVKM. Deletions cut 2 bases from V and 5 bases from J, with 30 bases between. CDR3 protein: CASSLGAQGLTRWLGETQYF. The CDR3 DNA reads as TGTGCCAGCAGTTTAGGGGCTCAGGGGCTCACTCGGTGGCTTGGGGAGACCCAGTACTTC.

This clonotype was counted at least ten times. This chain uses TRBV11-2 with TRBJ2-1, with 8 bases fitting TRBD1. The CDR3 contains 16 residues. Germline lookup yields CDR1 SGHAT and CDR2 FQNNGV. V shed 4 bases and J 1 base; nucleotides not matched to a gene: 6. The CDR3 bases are TGTGCCAGCAGCTCGTACAGGGGGGCATCCTACAATGAGCAGTTCTTC. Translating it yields CASSSYRGASYNEQFF.